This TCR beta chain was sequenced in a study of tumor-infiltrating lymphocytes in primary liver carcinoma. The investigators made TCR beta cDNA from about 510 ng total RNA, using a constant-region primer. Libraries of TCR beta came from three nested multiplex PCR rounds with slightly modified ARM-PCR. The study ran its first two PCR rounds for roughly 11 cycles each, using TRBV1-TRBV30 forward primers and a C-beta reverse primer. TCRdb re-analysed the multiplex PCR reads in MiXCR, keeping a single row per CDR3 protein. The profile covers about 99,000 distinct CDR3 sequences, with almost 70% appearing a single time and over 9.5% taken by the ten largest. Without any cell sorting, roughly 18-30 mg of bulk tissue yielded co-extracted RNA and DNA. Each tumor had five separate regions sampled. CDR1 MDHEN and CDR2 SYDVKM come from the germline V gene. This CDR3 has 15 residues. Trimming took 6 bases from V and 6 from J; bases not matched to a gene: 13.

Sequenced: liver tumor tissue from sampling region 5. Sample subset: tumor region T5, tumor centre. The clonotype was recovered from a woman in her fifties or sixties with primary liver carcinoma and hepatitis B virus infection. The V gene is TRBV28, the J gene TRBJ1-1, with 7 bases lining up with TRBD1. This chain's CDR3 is CASRARQGLDAEAFF. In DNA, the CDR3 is TGTGCCAGCAGGGCTCGACAGGGATTGGACGCTGAAGCTTTCTTT.